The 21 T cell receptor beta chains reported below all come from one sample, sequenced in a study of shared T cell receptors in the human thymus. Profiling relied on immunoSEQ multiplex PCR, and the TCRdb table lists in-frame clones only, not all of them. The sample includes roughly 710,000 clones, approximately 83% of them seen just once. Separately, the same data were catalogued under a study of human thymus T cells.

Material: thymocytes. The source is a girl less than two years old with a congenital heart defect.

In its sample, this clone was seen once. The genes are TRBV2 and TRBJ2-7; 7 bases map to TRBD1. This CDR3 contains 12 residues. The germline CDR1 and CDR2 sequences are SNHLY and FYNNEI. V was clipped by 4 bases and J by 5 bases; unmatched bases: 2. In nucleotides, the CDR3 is TGTGCCAGCAGTGGACAGGGCGACGAGCAGTACTTC. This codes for CASSGQGDEQYF.

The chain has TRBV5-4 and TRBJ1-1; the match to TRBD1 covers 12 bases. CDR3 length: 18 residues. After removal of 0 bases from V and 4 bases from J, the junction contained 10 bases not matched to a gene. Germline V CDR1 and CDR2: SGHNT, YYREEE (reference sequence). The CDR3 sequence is CASSLATGTGGWSTEAFF. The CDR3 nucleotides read TGTGCCAGCAGCTTGGCAACCGGGACAGGGGGCTGGAGCACTGAAGCTTTCTTT.

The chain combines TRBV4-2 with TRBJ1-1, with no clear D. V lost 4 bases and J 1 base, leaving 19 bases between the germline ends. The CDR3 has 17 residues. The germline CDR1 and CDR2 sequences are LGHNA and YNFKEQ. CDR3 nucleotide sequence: TGTGCCAGCAGCCCCCTCCTCCTCGGAGGGCAGAACACTGAAGCTTTCTTT. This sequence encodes CASSPLLLGGQNTEAFF.

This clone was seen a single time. CDR3 in DNA: TGTGCCAGCAGCTTAATAACGGCGGGGGTCGGCTACGAGCAGTACTTC. Translation gives CASSLITAGVGYEQYF. The chain joins TRBV5-4 to TRBJ2-7; 7 bases fit TRBD2. The CDR3 totals 16 residues. Germline V gene lookup returns CDR1 SGHNT and CDR2 YYREEE (reference sequence). Losses at the gene ends were 2 bases for V and 3 bases for J; bases not matched to a gene: 11.

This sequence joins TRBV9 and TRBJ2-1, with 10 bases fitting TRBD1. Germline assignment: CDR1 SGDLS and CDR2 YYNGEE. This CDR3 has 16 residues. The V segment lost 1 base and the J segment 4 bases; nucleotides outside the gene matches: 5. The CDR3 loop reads CASSVIGTGVYNEQFF. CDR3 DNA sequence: TGTGCCAGCAGCGTAATCGGGACAGGGGTGTACAATGAGCAGTTCTTC.

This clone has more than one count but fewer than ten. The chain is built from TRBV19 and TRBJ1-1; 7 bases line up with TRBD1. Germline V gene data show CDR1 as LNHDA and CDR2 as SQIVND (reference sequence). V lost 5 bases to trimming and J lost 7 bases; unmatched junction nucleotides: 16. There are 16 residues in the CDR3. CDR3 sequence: CASSPQPPGQLCEAFF. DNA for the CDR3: TGTGCCAGTAGTCCTCAACCTCCGGGACAGTTGTGTGAAGCTTTCTTT.

The CDR3 sequence is CASSLEGRGLPLRSYEQYF. Here the CDR3 DNA reads TGCGCCAGCAGCTTGGAGGGCAGGGGGCTACCCCTTAGATCCTACGAGCAGTACTTC. The chain links TRBV5-1 to TRBJ2-5, with TRBD1 matching over 8 bases. The DNA end is more similar to TRBJ2-7, so the J call may be wrong. CDR3 length equals 19 residues. Germline loops: CDR1 SGHRS, CDR2 YFSETQ.

The CDR3 sequence: CASPGLPSDGYTF. The CDR3, as DNA: TGTGCCAGCCCCGGTCTCCCCTCGGATGGCTACACCTTC. The chain joins TRBV6-1 to TRBJ1-2; no clear D. V was trimmed by 8 bases and J by 6 bases, leaving 16 bases between them. The CDR3 totals 13 residues. CDR1 is MNHNS, CDR2 SASEGT, per germline.

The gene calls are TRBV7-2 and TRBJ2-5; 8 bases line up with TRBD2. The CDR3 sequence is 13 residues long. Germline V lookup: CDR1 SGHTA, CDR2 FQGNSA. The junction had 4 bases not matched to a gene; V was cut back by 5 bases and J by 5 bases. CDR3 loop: CASSSGGLETQYF. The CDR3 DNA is TGTGCCAGCAGCAGCGGGGGTTTGGAGACCCAGTACTTC.

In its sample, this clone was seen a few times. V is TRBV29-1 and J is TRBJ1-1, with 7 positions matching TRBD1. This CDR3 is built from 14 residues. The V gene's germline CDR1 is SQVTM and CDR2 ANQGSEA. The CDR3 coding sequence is TGCAGTGGGGACAGAGGAATAATGAACACTGAAGCTTTCTTT. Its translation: CSGDRGIMNTEAFF.

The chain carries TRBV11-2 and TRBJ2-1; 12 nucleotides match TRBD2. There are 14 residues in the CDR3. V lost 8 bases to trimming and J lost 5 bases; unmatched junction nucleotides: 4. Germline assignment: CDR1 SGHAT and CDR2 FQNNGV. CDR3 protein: CASQWTSGDNEQFF. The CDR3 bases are TGTGCCAGCCAGTGGACTAGCGGGGACAATGAGCAGTTCTTC. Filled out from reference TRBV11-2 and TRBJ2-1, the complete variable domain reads EAGVAQSPRYKIIEKRQSVAFWCNPISGHATLYWYQQILGQGPKLLIQFQNNGVVDDSQLPKDRFSAERLKGVDSTLKIQPAKLEDSAVYLCASQWTSGDNEQFFGPGTRLTVL.

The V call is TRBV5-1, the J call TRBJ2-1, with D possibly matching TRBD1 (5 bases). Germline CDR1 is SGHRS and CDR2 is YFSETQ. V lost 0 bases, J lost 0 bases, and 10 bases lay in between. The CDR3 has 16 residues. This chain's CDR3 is CASSLARQSSYNEQFF. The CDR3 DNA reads TGCGCCAGCAGCTTGGCCCGACAGAGCTCCTACAATGAGCAGTTCTTC.

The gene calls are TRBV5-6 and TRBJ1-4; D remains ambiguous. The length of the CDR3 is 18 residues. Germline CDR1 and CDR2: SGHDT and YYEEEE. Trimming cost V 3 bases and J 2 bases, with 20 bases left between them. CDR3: CASSWRVPRAMTNEKLFF. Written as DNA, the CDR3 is TGTGCCAGCAGCTGGCGGGTCCCTAGGGCGATGACTAATGAAAAACTGTTTTTT.

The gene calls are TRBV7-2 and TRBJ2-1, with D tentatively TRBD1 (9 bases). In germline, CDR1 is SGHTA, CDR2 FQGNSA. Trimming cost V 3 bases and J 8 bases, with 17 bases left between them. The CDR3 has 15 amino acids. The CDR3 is CASSFDRGTRDEQFF. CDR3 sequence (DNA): TGTGCCAGCAGCTTCGACAGGGGGACTAGGGATGAGCAGTTCTTC.

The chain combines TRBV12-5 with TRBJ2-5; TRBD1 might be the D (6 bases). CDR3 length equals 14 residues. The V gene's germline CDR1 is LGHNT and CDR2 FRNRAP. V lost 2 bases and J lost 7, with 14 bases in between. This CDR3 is CASGLPHQGLTQYF. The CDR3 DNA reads TGTGCTAGTGGTTTGCCACACCAGGGGCTGACCCAGTACTTC.

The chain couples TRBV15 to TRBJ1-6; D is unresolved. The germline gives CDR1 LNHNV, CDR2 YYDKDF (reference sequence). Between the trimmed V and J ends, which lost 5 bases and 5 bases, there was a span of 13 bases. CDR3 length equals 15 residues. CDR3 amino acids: CATSPAVFNNSPLHF. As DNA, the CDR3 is TGTGCCACCAGCCCTGCGGTGTTTAATAATTCACCCCTCCACTTT.

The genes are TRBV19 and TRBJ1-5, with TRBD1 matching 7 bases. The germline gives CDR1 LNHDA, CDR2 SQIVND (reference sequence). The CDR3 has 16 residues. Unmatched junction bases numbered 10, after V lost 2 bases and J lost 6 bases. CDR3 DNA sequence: TGTGCCAGTAGTATACTGGCAGGGGGTATGGTTCAGCCCCAGCATTTT. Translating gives CASSILAGGMVQPQHF.

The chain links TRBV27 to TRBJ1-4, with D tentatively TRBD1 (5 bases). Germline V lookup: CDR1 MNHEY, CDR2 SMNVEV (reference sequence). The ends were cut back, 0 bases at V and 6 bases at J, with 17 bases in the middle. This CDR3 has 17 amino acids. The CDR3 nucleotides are TGTGCCAGCAGTTTATCGAACCTGGAGGGGCGGTATGAAAAACTGTTTTTT. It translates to CASSLSNLEGRYEKLFF. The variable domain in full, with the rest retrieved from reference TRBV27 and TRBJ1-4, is EAQVTQNPRYLITVTGKKLTVTCSQNMNHEYMSWYRQDPGLGLRQIYYSMNVEVTDKGDVPEGYKVSRKEKRNFPLILESPSPNQTSLYFCASSLSNLEGRYEKLFFGSGTQLSVL.

Written as DNA, the CDR3 is TGTGCCAGCAGCTTGGTAGGGGATACGGAAAAACTGTTTTTT. Its translation: CASSLVGDTEKLFF. This chain connects TRBV5-8 to TRBJ1-4, with TRBD1 as a possible D gene (5 bases). The V end lost 0 bases, the J end lost 8 bases, and 11 bases lay between the germline ends. CDR1 and CDR2 from the germline V gene are SGHTS and YDEGEE. The CDR3 loop spans 14 amino acids.

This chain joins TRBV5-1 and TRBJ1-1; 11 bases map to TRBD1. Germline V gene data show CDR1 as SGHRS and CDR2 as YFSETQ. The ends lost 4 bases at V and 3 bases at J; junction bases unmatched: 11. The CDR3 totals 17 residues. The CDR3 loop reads CASSLRDRGYKDTEAFF. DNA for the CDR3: TGCGCCAGCAGCCTCCGGGACAGGGGGTATAAGGACACTGAAGCTTTCTTT.

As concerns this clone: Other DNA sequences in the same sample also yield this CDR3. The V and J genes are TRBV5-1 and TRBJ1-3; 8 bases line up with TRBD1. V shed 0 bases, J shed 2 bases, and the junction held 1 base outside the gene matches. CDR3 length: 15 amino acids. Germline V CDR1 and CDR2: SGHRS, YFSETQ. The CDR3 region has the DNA TGCGCCAGCAGCTTGGGACAGGGGACTGGAAACACCATATATTTT. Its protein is CASSLGQGTGNTIYF.